The 15 T cell receptor beta chains given below trace back to one sample, sequenced in a study of T cell responses to AZD1222 COVID-19 vaccine. The method was immunoSEQ multiplex PCR; TCRdb's version includes in-frame clones alone and lacks a portion of them. The sample includes some 200,000 clones, 93% seen only once; the top ten take 0.95% to 1.1%. Source: peripheral blood, taken 28 days after the second AZD1222 dose. Receptors originate from an adult who received the AZD1222 COVID-19 vaccine.

A single count supports this clone. V and J are TRBV18 and TRBJ2-7; the match to TRBD1 covers 8 bases. The junction had 10 bases not matched to a gene; V was cut back by 3 bases and J by 6 bases. Germline CDR1 KGHSH, CDR2 LQKENI. The CDR3 spans 15 residues. This CDR3 is CASSPLGQGEGEQYF. CDR3 DNA sequence: TGTGCCAGCTCACCCCTAGGACAGGGAGAGGGCGAGCAGTACTTC.

This clone was seen once. The chain has TRBV7-2 and TRBJ2-2; D unresolved. V dropped 5 bases and J dropped 4 bases, with 11 bases sitting between them. The CDR3 is made up of 14 amino acids. The germline V gene has CDR1 SGHTA and CDR2 FQGNSA. This CDR3 reads CASSTPRSTGELFF. The CDR3 DNA sequence: TGTGCCAGCAGCACACCCAGGAGCACCGGGGAGCTGTTTTTT.

This clone was counted a single time. The chain links TRBV15 to TRBJ2-5; TRBD2 matches 11 bases. Per the germline V gene, CDR1 is LNHNV and CDR2 is YYDKDF (reference sequence). V trimming: 3 bases; J trimming: 5 bases; junction bases outside the gene matches: 11. The CDR3 totals 17 residues. CDR3 residues: CATSRGPSGGPRETQYF. DNA of the CDR3: TGTGCCACCAGCAGGGGGCCTAGCGGGGGGCCCCGGGAGACCCAGTACTTC.

J is TRBJ1-5 and V is TRBV5-5, with a weak D call TRBD1 (6 bases). V was trimmed by 0 bases and J by 2 bases, leaving 9 bases between them. The CDR3 is 15 amino acids. Germline V gene lookup returns CDR1 SGHKS and CDR2 YYEKEE (reference sequence). CDR3 DNA: TGTGCCAGCAGCTTGGCTGCAGGGGGCAATCAGCCCCAGCATTTT. Its translation is CASSLAAGGNQPQHF.

The chain couples TRBV28 to TRBJ1-2; 9 positions agree with TRBD1. This CDR3 region has 15 residues. The germline CDR1 and CDR2 sequences are MDHEN and SYDVKM. Trimming took 4 bases from V and 3 from J; bases not matched to a gene: 6. The DNA for the CDR3 is TGTGCCAGCAGTTCTCCACAGGGGGCCTACTATGGCTACACCTTC. This encodes CASSSPQGAYYGYTF.

V and J are TRBV9 and TRBJ2-3; D remains unclear. V gave up 4 bases and J gave up 3 bases, with 18 bases separating them. This CDR3 is 16 amino acids long. Looked up from germline, CDR1 is SGDLS and CDR2 is YYNGEE. CDR3 amino acids: CASSTLAAAGTDTQYF. The DNA for the CDR3 is TGTGCCAGCAGCACCCTCGCGGCGGCCGGGACAGATACGCAGTATTTT.

This chain links TRBV3-1 (or the pseudogene TRBV3-2) with TRBJ2-1; no definite D call. The germline gives CDR1 LGHDT, CDR2 YNNKEL (reference sequence). Trimming left V 4 bases short and J 7 bases short, with 5 bases between. The CDR3 totals 11 residues. Here the CDR3 reads CASSLVNEQFF. The CDR3 bases are TGTGCCAGCAGCCTAGTTAATGAGCAGTTCTTC.

The V and J genes are TRBV2 and TRBJ1-5, with D perhaps TRBD1 (6 bases). CDR1 SNHLY and CDR2 FYNNEI come from the germline V gene. The CDR3 is 15 amino acids. The V and J ends lost 5 bases and 1 base respectively, with 12 bases between them. DNA for the CDR3: TGTGCCAGCAGTTACAGGGTTAGGAGCAATCAGCCCCAGCATTTT. This gives the protein CASSYRVRSNQPQHF.

This chain uses TRBV5-1 with TRBJ2-7; 8 bases are a match to TRBD1. Per the germline V gene, CDR1 is SGHRS and CDR2 is YFSETQ. CDR3 length equals 15 residues. With V trimmed by 0 bases and J by 0 bases, 2 bases remained unmatched. CDR3 coding DNA: TGCGCCAGCAGCTTGGGGACAGGGAGCTCCTACGAGCAGTACTTC. Its protein product is CASSLGTGSSYEQYF.

This chain links TRBV27 with TRBJ1-3; D is unclear. The germline V gene encodes CDR1 MNHEY and CDR2 SMNVEV (reference sequence). The germline V and J ends were trimmed by 4 bases and 6 bases, with 16 bases remaining between them. The CDR3 contains 15 residues. DNA for the CDR3: TGTGCCAGCAGTTACGGGCTTAATGGGGTAAACACCATATATTTT. Protein: CASSYGLNGVNTIYF.

V gene TRBV7-9 combines with J gene TRBJ2-7; D is unclear. The CDR3 is 14 amino acids. Trimming shortened V by 5 bases and J by 0 bases, and 11 bases separated the two germline ends. Germline V CDR1 and CDR2: SEHNR, FQNEAQ (reference sequence). The CDR3 reads CASSPPDGSYEQYF. The CDR3 DNA follows: TGTGCCAGCAGCCCGCCGGACGGCTCCTACGAGCAGTACTTC.

The rearrangement links TRBV5-1 to TRBJ1-1; D perhaps matches TRBD1 (6 bases). This CDR3 comprises 15 residues. V lost 4 bases and J 4 bases, leaving 17 bases between the germline ends. Per germline, CDR1 SGHRS and CDR2 YFSETQ. This chain's CDR3 is CASSPEKGESTEAFF. The CDR3 coding sequence is TGCGCCAGCAGCCCTGAAAAGGGGGAGAGCACTGAAGCTTTCTTT.

V usage is TRBV25-1 and J usage is TRBJ2-7; TRBD1 aligns across 8 bases. V lost 1 base and J lost 3; bases outside the gene matches: 5. This CDR3 region has 15 residues. Germline V gene lookup returns CDR1 MGHDK and CDR2 SYGVNS. The CDR3 DNA follows: TGTGCCAGCAGTGAATCCGGGACAGGAGGCTACGAGCAGTACTTC. Its translation: CASSESGTGGYEQYF.

This chain links TRBV7-9 with TRBJ2-7; 7 bases line up with TRBD2. CDR1 and CDR2 from the germline V gene are SEHNR and FQNEAQ (reference sequence). This CDR3 contains 16 residues. Unmatched junction bases numbered 14, after V lost 2 bases and J lost 7 bases. The CDR3 is CASSLLIAGESKEQYF. The CDR3 DNA follows: TGTGCCAGCAGCTTACTGATTGCGGGGGAGAGTAAAGAGCAGTACTTC.

This rearrangement joins TRBV10-3 to TRBJ1-1; no definite D call. Trimming removed 9 bases at V and 3 bases at J, with 11 bases between. Germline CDR1 reads ENHRY; CDR2 reads SYGVKD. This CDR3 comprises 12 residues. Here the CDR3 DNA reads TGTGCCATACAAGGCGGGGACACTGAAGCTTTCTTT. The encoded protein is CAIQGGDTEAFF.